These T cell receptor beta chains were read from a single sample in a study of cytomegalovirus exposure and HLA in healthy donors. Profiled with immunoSEQ multiplex PCR; TCRdb holds only in-frame clones, not every one. Of about 280,000 clones in the sample, around 90% are singletons; the top ten hold less than 2.5%. Material for sequencing was PBMCs. These receptors were obtained from a woman younger than 35 in good health and CMV-seronegative. CDR3s include the opening cysteine and the closing phenylalanine or tryptophan. Each record gives: CDR3 DNA, CDR3 protein, J gene, V gene, D gene, clone size. A D gene is named only where the DNA matches it firmly. Clone size, where shown, is once, few, many, or a class for clones that have expanded.

cdr3_nt: TGTGCCAGCGGGGCTAGCGGGGGGTCCACAGATACGCAGTATTTT; cdr3_aa: CASGASGGSTDTQYF; j_call: TRBJ2-3; v_call: TRBV6-5; d_call: TRBD2; clone_size: NA
cdr3_nt: TGTGCCAGCTCACCGCAGGAATATGAAAAACTGTTTTTT; cdr3_aa: CASSPQEYEKLFF; j_call: TRBJ1-4; v_call: TRBV18; d_call: NA; clone_size: NA
cdr3_nt: TGTGCCAGCAGTGAAGTAGCGGCTTTAAGCTCTGGGGCCAACGTCCTGACTTTC; cdr3_aa: CASSEVAALSSGANVLTF; j_call: TRBJ2-6; v_call: TRBV2; d_call: NA; clone_size: NA
cdr3_nt: TGTGCCATCAGTGAGACAGAGAACACTGAAGCTTTCTTT; cdr3_aa: CAISETENTEAFF; j_call: TRBJ1-1; v_call: TRBV10-3; d_call: NA; clone_size: NA
cdr3_nt: TGCGCCAGCAGCCCCCTTATTACAGGGAATCGGCGCTACACCTTC; cdr3_aa: CASSPLITGNRRYTF; j_call: TRBJ1-2; v_call: TRBV5-1; d_call: NA; clone_size: NA
cdr3_nt: TGTGCCAGCAGCAGGGGACAGGGCACTCCTCAGCCCCAGCATTTT; cdr3_aa: CASSRGQGTPQPQHF; j_call: TRBJ1-5; v_call: TRBV7-9; d_call: TRBD1; clone_size: once
cdr3_nt: TGCGCCAGCAGGTCTCAAGAGACCCAGTACTTC; cdr3_aa: CASRSQETQYF; j_call: TRBJ2-5; v_call: TRBV5-1; d_call: NA; clone_size: NA
cdr3_nt: TGCGCCAGCAACGCGGGGGGGCCCTACGAGCAGTACTTC; cdr3_aa: CASNAGGPYEQYF; j_call: TRBJ2-7; v_call: TRBV5-1; d_call: TRBD2; clone_size: NA
cdr3_nt: TGCGCCAGCAGCAGGTGGGGGGAGGAGAACACTGAAGCTTTCTTT; cdr3_aa: CASSRWGEENTEAFF; j_call: TRBJ1-1; v_call: TRBV4-1; d_call: NA; clone_size: NA
cdr3_nt: TGCGCCAGCAGCCAAGTAACAGGCGGAGGGATATACGAGCAGTACTTC; cdr3_aa: CASSQVTGGGIYEQYF; j_call: TRBJ2-7; v_call: TRBV4-1; d_call: NA; clone_size: NA
cdr3_nt: TGCGCCAGCAGCGCGATTTTTGGGCCTAATCAGCCCCAGCATTTT; cdr3_aa: CASSAIFGPNQPQHF; j_call: TRBJ1-5; v_call: TRBV5-1; d_call: NA; clone_size: NA
cdr3_nt: TGTGCCAGCAGCTTCGGGAACATAGATACGCAGTATTTT; cdr3_aa: CASSFGNIDTQYF; j_call: TRBJ2-3; v_call: TRBV7-9; d_call: NA; clone_size: NA
cdr3_nt: TGCGCCAGCAGCCACCTGGAACAGGGGAAAAACATTCAGTACTTC; cdr3_aa: CASSHLEQGKNIQYF; j_call: TRBJ2-4; v_call: TRBV4-1; d_call: TRBD1; clone_size: NA
cdr3_nt: TGTGCCAGCATGCCCCGCAGGATAGGGACAGGGGCTCCTCTAGCCAAAAACATTCAGTACTTC; cdr3_aa: CASMPRRIGTGAPLAKNIQYF; j_call: TRBJ2-4; v_call: TRBV2; d_call: TRBD1; clone_size: NA
cdr3_nt: TGCGCCAGCAGCCAAGGGGCAGGGGTGTCAGGCGGCTACACCTTC; cdr3_aa: CASSQGAGVSGGYTF; j_call: TRBJ1-2; v_call: TRBV4-1; d_call: NA; clone_size: NA
cdr3_nt: TGCAGCGTGTATGCAACTAATGAAAAACTGTTTTTT; cdr3_aa: CSVYATNEKLFF; j_call: TRBJ1-4; v_call: TRBV29-1; d_call: NA; clone_size: NA
cdr3_nt: TGTTCCAGCAGCTCATCGGGGGGGCAGGGTTCACCCCTCCACTTT; cdr3_aa: CSSSSSGGQGSPLHF; j_call: TRBJ1-6; v_call: TRBV7-9; d_call: NA; clone_size: NA
cdr3_nt: TGTGCCACCACGAGAGGGGACATCATGAACACTGAAGCTTTCTTT; cdr3_aa: CATTRGDIMNTEAFF; j_call: TRBJ1-1; v_call: TRBV19; d_call: NA; clone_size: NA
cdr3_nt: TGTGCCACCAGCTCCGAGGATGGCCGGCTGAATTCACCCCTCCACTTT; cdr3_aa: CATSSEDGRLNSPLHF; j_call: TRBJ1-6; v_call: TRBV15; d_call: NA; clone_size: NA
cdr3_nt: TGTGCCAGCAGTTACGAGGTGCGGGCGCGCGGAAACACCATATATTTT; cdr3_aa: CASSYEVRARGNTIYF; j_call: TRBJ1-3; v_call: TRBV6-5; d_call: NA; clone_size: NA
cdr3_nt: TGTGCCAGCAGCTTTAGCGGGGGCATCCAAGAGACCCAGTACTTC; cdr3_aa: CASSFSGGIQETQYF; j_call: TRBJ2-5; v_call: TRBV7-8; d_call: TRBD2; clone_size: NA
cdr3_nt: TGTGCCAGCAGCTTACCACCAGCGGGGGTCAATGAGCAGTTCTTC; cdr3_aa: CASSLPPAGVNEQFF; j_call: TRBJ2-1; v_call: TRBV7-6; d_call: TRBD2; clone_size: NA
cdr3_nt: TGTGCCAGCAGTTACAGGAGTGAGCAGTTCTTC; cdr3_aa: CASSYRSEQFF; j_call: TRBJ2-1; v_call: TRBV6-6; d_call: NA; clone_size: NA
cdr3_nt: TGTGCCAGCAGCTTAAGGACTAGCGGGGGGGCTTTCTACAATGAGCAGTTCTTC; cdr3_aa: CASSLRTSGGAFYNEQFF; j_call: TRBJ2-1; v_call: TRBV13; d_call: TRBD2; clone_size: NA
cdr3_nt: TGCGCCAGCACGCTTGGGCGTGGCGGGGCTTCGGGATACACAGATACGCAGTATTTT; cdr3_aa: CASTLGRGGASGYTDTQYF; j_call: TRBJ2-3; v_call: TRBV5-1; d_call: NA; clone_size: NA
cdr3_nt: TGTGCCAGCAGCGGGACAGGGAGAGGCGAGCAGTACTTC; cdr3_aa: CASSGTGRGEQYF; j_call: TRBJ2-7; v_call: TRBV2; d_call: TRBD1; clone_size: NA
cdr3_nt: TGTGCCAGCAGCGAGACAGGGCGAATGAACACTGAAGCTTTCTTT; cdr3_aa: CASSETGRMNTEAFF; j_call: TRBJ1-1; v_call: TRBV7-8; d_call: TRBD1; clone_size: NA
cdr3_nt: TGTTCCAGCAGCTTAGGAGCCGCTGAAGCTTTCTTT; cdr3_aa: CSSSLGAAEAFF; j_call: TRBJ1-1; v_call: TRBV7-9; d_call: NA; clone_size: NA
cdr3_nt: TGTGCCAGCAGCCAAGGGCAGGGCGTTAGACAGTTCTTC; cdr3_aa: CASSQGQGVRQFF; j_call: TRBJ2-1; v_call: TRBV4-2; d_call: NA; clone_size: few
cdr3_nt: TGTGCCAGCAGCTTAGAACGGGGGACAGAGACCCAGTACTTC; cdr3_aa: CASSLERGTETQYF; j_call: TRBJ2-5; v_call: TRBV11-2; d_call: NA; clone_size: NA
cdr3_nt: TGTGCCAGCAGTGAAGCCAGGGCTCCAGAGACCCAGTACTTC; cdr3_aa: CASSEARAPETQYF; j_call: TRBJ2-5; v_call: TRBV2; d_call: NA; clone_size: NA
cdr3_nt: TGTGCCAGCAGCTTGTGGGGACAGGGCTCCCCCCAGCATTTT; cdr3_aa: CASSLWGQGSPQHF; j_call: TRBJ1-5; v_call: TRBV5-8; d_call: TRBD1; clone_size: NA
cdr3_nt: TGTGCCAGCAGCAATTTCAGGCTTTGGACTGAAGCTTTCTTT; cdr3_aa: CASSNFRLWTEAFF; j_call: TRBJ1-1; v_call: TRBV2; d_call: NA; clone_size: NA
cdr3_nt: TGTGCCTGGAGTGTGGGGGACAGTGGATATGGCTACACCTTC; cdr3_aa: CAWSVGDSGYGYTF; j_call: TRBJ1-2; v_call: TRBV30; d_call: TRBD1; clone_size: NA
cdr3_nt: TGTGCTAGTGGCCCGTCGGCCCTGACAGGGGGGGACACTGAAGCTTTCTTT; cdr3_aa: CASGPSALTGGDTEAFF; j_call: TRBJ1-1; v_call: TRBV12-5; d_call: TRBD1; clone_size: NA
cdr3_nt: TGTGCCAGCAGCCCCCGAGGACAGGGGGCGTTCAGTCAGCCCCAGCATTTT; cdr3_aa: CASSPRGQGAFSQPQHF; j_call: TRBJ1-5; v_call: TRBV2; d_call: TRBD1; clone_size: NA
cdr3_nt: TGTGCCAGCAGCCGACAGGGGGGGTACACCGGGGAGCTGTTTTTT; cdr3_aa: CASSRQGGYTGELFF; j_call: TRBJ2-2; v_call: TRBV5-6; d_call: TRBD1; clone_size: NA
cdr3_nt: TGTGCCAGCAGTTTAGTCCAGGGGAGCACTGAAGCTTTCTTT; cdr3_aa: CASSLVQGSTEAFF; j_call: TRBJ1-1; v_call: TRBV27; d_call: NA; clone_size: NA
cdr3_nt: TGTTCCAGCAGCTTAACACAGGCTAATTCACCCCTCCACTTT; cdr3_aa: CSSSLTQANSPLHF; j_call: TRBJ1-6; v_call: TRBV7-9; d_call: NA; clone_size: NA
cdr3_nt: TGCAGCGTTTTGGACGGGAGGGACGAGCAGTACTTC; cdr3_aa: CSVLDGRDEQYF; j_call: TRBJ2-7; v_call: TRBV29-1; d_call: TRBD2; clone_size: few
cdr3_nt: TGTGCCAGCAGCGACGGGACTGTGGTGTCCTATGGCTACACCTTC; cdr3_aa: CASSDGTVVSYGYTF; j_call: TRBJ1-2; v_call: TRBV7-2; d_call: NA; clone_size: NA